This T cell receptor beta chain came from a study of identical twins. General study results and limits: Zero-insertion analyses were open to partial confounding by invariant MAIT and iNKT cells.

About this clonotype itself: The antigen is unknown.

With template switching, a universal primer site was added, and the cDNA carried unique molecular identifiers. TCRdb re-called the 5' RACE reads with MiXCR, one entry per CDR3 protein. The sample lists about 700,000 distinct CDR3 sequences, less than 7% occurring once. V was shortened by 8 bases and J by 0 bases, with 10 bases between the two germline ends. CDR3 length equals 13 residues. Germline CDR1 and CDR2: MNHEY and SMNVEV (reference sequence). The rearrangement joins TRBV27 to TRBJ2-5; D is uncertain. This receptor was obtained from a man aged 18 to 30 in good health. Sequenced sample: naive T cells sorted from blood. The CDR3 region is CASRSVYQETQYF. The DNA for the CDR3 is TGTGCCAGCCGATCCGTCTACCAAGAGACCCAGTACTTC.